This TCR beta chain was captured in a study of T cell responses to AZD1222 COVID-19 vaccine. Findings and limits, study-wide: No day 14 peak samples; only post-peak repertoires were characterized. Clonal diversity may have been underestimated, and the donors were mostly white British, with more females than males.

With 2 bases clipped from V and 7 bases from J, the junction kept 12 bases outside the gene matches. The CDR3 is made up of 17 amino acids. CDR1 is SGHTA and CDR2 is FQGNSA in the germline V gene. Some clones are missing from TCRdb's copy, which holds only in-frame ones; the method was immunoSEQ multiplex PCR. The table shows 150,000 to 200,000 clones, with almost 95% occurring only once. Regarding this clone: Its antigen remains unidentified.

V usage is TRBV7-2 and J usage is TRBJ2-1, with TRBD2 matching over 9 bases. The source material was peripheral blood, sampled on day 0 of AZD1222 vaccination. This receptor was taken from an adult in good health. CDR3 region: CASSLLHSGSRGNEQFF. DNA of the CDR3: TGTGCCAGCAGCTTACTGCATAGCGGGAGTCGGGGAAATGAGCAGTTCTTC.